This T cell receptor beta chain stems from a study of shared clonotypes between healthy human individuals (TCRdb year 2020). About the investigation overall: The cohort comprised two women and a few men aged 18 to 49 years. Libraries were prepared and TCR repertoires were sequenced by different laboratories using diverse techniques, in order to increase sequencing depth and limit assay-specific biases. To estimate repertoire size and how much clonotype sharing occurs between individuals, the study deeply sequenced the blood TCR repertoires of 5 or 6 healthy adults. For each donor, CD4 naive and CD4 memory were each given three plates, CD8 naive was given two plates, and CD8 memory was given one plate. Between about 0.85 and 8.9 billion PBMCs per donor were obtained by leukapheresis.

The CDR3 sequence holds 14 residues, the cysteine and phenylalanine included. Left in the record is the CDR3 DNA by itself, 42 bases read in frame from the first base. V loses 0 bases, J loses 5 bases, and the germline ends lie 11 bases apart. Based on the germline V gene, the CDR1 and CDR2 sequences are SGHRS and YFSETQ. TCR CDR3 regions were amplified from genomic DNA by multiplex PCR using the deep immunoSEQ assay. Genomic DNA extracted from each cell subset was distributed evenly over all wells of several immunoSEQ 96-well plates, and each plate served as one replicate. Each replicate PCR for sorted subsets received about 210 ng genomic DNA, equal to 30,000 or so T cell genomes. The purified libraries were quantified using a Qubit 3.0 fluorometer, sized with a Bioanalyzer 2100, and then quantified again using the KAPA Library Quantification kit. A separate single-read 150-cycle Illumina NextSeq 550 flow cell was used to sequence each immunoSEQ 96-well plate. Per the authors' processing: Because the immunoSEQ output held only junctional sequences and lacked quality scores, the filtering could not match the filtering applied to full-length reads. Sequences were annotated with PyIR, a Python wrapper for IgBLAST v1.9, using IMGT germline references to assign V/J genes and CDR3. Reads were filtered out if the reads had weak V/J assignments (E-value above 1e-6), no CDR3, stop codons, out-of-frame junctions, or ambiguous translated residues. V3J clonotypes were defined as sequences sharing an identical inferred V gene, J gene, and CDR3 amino acid sequence. Percentage overlap between repertoires was calculated by dividing the number of shared unique clonotypes by the size of the smaller repertoire. Three approaches were used to assess repertoire richness: RTK rarefaction, the Chao1 estimator, and Recon v2.1 estimates of unobserved clonotypes. OLGA was used to compute generation probabilities for all TCRbeta clonotypes that the gDNA method yielded from a handful of donors. Sourced from immuneACCESS, this table was stored by TCRdb with only in-frame sequences that have V and J called. A share of the clones is absent; for the studies checked, an unresolved V gene accounts for under half, and the remainder has no known explanation. V, J and clone size reflect that table, while D and trimming were determined from the DNA. The sample table contains some 2,500,000 clones; only one count was recorded for about 90% of them. The ten largest make up 0.3% to 0.4% of the sample.

Comment on this clone: Its antigen remains undetermined. No base-level quality is on record; no much larger clone is a single base apart. Additional DNA sequences in this sample encode the identical CDR3.

Donors were healthy HIV-negative adults with no recently reported acute infections or vaccinations. Only Caucasian adults living in Nashville, Tennessee, USA were represented among the donors. CD4+ T cells were enriched through magnetic negative selection, after which naive cells were positively selected on CD45RA and the remaining negative fraction served as the memory subset. Blood was collected by leukapheresis, and PBMCs were isolated by Ficoll-Histopaque density gradient centrifugation and then cryopreserved in liquid nitrogen vapor phase. Purity and quantity of every magnetically sorted T cell population were checked by analytical flow cytometry. Genomic DNA was isolated from each sorted fraction and quantified by UV absorbance on a Nanodrop 2000c. Study-wide conclusions, independent of this receptor: Because the study included a small number of donors, the genetic and exposure-history diversity represented was limited. Pairwise subsampling led to the expectation that sequencing depth would affect the degree of clonotype sharing among donors. Sampling was restricted to blood, and TCR repertoires in tissue are likely to differ from TCR repertoires in blood. Larger estimated clonotype richness was generally found for naive subsets than for memory subsets. When four donors were compared, the shared fraction of clonotypes was around 4.6% for naive CD4, around 4% for naive CD8, 2% to 2.5% for memory CD4, and 0.4% for memory CD8. Even with the large sequencing depth, rarefaction of the sorted-subset datasets indicated that sequencing was incomplete. Clonotypes shared by all four sorted-subset donors showed higher generation probabilities than non-shared clonotypes.

The V and J genes are TRBV5-1 and TRBJ2-5; no D gene call is confident. Sequences were obtained from naive CD4+ T cells from PBMCs. What this sample's cell subset or site label stands for: CD45RA+ positively selected. The source is a man aged 18 to 35 in good health. Some clones in this sample may be carry-over from other donors' samples. The nucleotide sequence reads as follows: TGCGCCAGCAGCTTGGGCACCACCGAGGAGACCCAGTACTTC. This is translated as CASSLGTTEETQYF.